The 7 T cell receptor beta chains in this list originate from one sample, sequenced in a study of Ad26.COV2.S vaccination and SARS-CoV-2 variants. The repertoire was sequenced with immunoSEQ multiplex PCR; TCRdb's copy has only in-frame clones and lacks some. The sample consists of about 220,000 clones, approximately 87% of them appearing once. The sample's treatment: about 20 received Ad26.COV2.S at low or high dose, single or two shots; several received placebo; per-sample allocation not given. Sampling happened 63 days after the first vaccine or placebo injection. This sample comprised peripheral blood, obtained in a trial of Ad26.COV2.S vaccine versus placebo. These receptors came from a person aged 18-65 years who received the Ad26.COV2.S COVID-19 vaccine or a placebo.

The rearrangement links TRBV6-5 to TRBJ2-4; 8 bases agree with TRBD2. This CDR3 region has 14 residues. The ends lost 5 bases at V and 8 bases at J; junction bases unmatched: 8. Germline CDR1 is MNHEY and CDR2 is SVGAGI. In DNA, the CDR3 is TGTGCCAGCAGTCCAACGGGGGGGCCGGACATTCAGTACTTC. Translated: CASSPTGGPDIQYF.

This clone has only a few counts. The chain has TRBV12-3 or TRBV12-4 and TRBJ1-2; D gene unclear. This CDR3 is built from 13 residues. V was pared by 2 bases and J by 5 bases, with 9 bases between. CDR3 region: CASSLLDGYGYTF. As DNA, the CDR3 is TGTGCCAGCAGTTTATTGGACGGATATGGCTACACCTTC.

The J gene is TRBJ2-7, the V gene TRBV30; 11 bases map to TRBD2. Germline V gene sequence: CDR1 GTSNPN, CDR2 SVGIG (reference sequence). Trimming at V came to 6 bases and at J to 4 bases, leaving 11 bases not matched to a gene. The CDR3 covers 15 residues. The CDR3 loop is CACTSGSFIVYEQYF. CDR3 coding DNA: TGTGCCTGTACTAGCGGGAGTTTTATAGTGTACGAGCAGTACTTC.

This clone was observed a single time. CDR3 loop: CASSLAGSSAPLHF. As DNA, the CDR3 is TGTGCCAGCAGCTTAGCGGGCAGCTCGGCGCCCCTCCACTTT. The V call is TRBV7-2, the J call TRBJ1-6; D is ambiguous. Trimming removed 0 bases from V and 13 bases from J, with 13 bases in between. CDR3 length equals 14 residues. Germline V gene sequence: CDR1 SGHTA, CDR2 FQGNSA.

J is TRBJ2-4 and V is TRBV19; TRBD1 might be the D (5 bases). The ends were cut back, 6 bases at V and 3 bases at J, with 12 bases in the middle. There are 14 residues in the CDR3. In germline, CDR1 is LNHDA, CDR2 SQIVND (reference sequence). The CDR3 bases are TGTGCCAGTAGAGTGGGGCAGGGCAAAAACATTCAGTACTTC. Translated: CASRVGQGKNIQYF.

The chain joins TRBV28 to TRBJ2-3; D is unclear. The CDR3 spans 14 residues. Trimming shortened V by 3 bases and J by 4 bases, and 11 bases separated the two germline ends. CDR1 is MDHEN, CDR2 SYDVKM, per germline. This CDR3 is CASSFRLGPDTQYF. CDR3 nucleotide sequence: TGTGCCAGCAGTTTCAGGCTGGGCCCAGATACGCAGTATTTT.

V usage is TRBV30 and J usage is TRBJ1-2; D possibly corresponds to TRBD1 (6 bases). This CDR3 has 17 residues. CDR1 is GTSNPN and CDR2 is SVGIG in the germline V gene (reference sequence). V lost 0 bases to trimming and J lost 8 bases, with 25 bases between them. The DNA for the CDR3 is TGTGCCTGGAGTGTACAGCAGGGACACCCGCCGTTCAGGGGCTACACCTTC. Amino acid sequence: CAWSVQQGHPPFRGYTF.